Listed here are 29 T cell receptor beta chains from one sample, sequenced in a study of neurological immune-mediated disorders. MiXCR was run by TCRdb on the 5' RACE reads, yielding one entry per CDR3 protein. The sample shows 20,000 to 25,000 distinct CDR3 sequences, about 18% of them seen only once. Sample: CD8+ T cells from blood. The receptors were sampled from a woman between 18 and 30 years old with multiple sclerosis.

The chain has TRBV25-1 and TRBJ2-3; D remains ambiguous. This CDR3 has 14 amino acids. Germline loops: CDR1 MGHDK, CDR2 SYGVNS. V gave up 3 bases and J gave up 0 bases, with 7 bases separating them. The CDR3 here is CASSDPVSTDTQYF. The CDR3 DNA is TGTGCCAGCAGTGATCCAGTTAGCACAGATACGCAGTATTTT. Filled out from reference TRBV25-1 and TRBJ2-3, the complete variable domain reads EADIYQTPRYLVIGTGKKITLECSQTMGHDKMYWYQQDPGMELHLIHYSYGVNSTEKGDLSSESTVSRIRTEHFPLTLESARPSHTSQYLCASSDPVSTDTQYFGPGTRLTVL.

In this sample, this clonotype turned up many times. The genes are TRBV29-1 and TRBJ2-6; TRBD1 is a possible D gene (6 bases). The CDR3 consists of 16 residues. Trimming stripped 6 bases from V and 0 bases from J, with 15 bases between. The germline CDR1 and CDR2 sequences are SQVTM and ANQGSEA. Written as DNA, the CDR3 is TGCAGCGTGGTTGGACAGCTGATCTCTGGGGCCAACGTCCTGACTTTC. This encodes CSVVGQLISGANVLTF.

In this sample, this clonotype turned up many times. The chain employs TRBV20-1 and TRBJ1-3, with TRBD1 as a possible D gene (5 bases). Germline V CDR1 and CDR2: DFQATT, SNEGSKA (reference sequence). The ends were cut back, 1 base at V and 0 bases at J, with 10 bases in the middle. The CDR3 totals 15 residues. For the CDR3, the DNA is TGCAGTGCTAGAGTCCCAGGGTTCTCTGGAAACACCATATATTTT. Amino acids: CSARVPGFSGNTIYF.

This clonotype was counted many times. The chain has TRBV7-6 and TRBJ1-1, with 7 bases aligning to TRBD1. V lost 5 bases to trimming and J lost 7 bases; unmatched junction nucleotides: 7. The CDR3 runs to 13 residues. Germline V gene sequence: CDR1 SGHVS, CDR2 FNYEAQ. CDR3 coding DNA: TGTGCCAGCAGCGCCGGGACAGTAGATGAAGCTTTCTTT. This encodes CASSAGTVDEAFF.

This clonotype was seen many times. J is TRBJ1-5 and V is TRBV9; no clear D. CDR3 length equals 14 residues. V was cut by 0 bases and J by 5 bases, with 9 bases left in between. Germline V CDR1 and CDR2: SGDLS, YYNGEE. The CDR3 here is CASSVDGSYQPQHF. DNA for the CDR3: TGTGCCAGCAGCGTAGATGGAAGTTATCAGCCCCAGCATTTT.

This clonotype appeared a few times. The chain is built from TRBV11-2 and TRBJ2-1; 12 bases are a match to TRBD2. V shed 3 bases, J shed 5 bases, and the junction held 2 bases outside the gene matches. The CDR3 totals 15 residues. The V gene's germline CDR1 is SGHAT and CDR2 FQNNGV. The CDR3 nucleotides are TGTGCCAGCAGCTTTGGACTAGCGGGGCACAATGAGCAGTTCTTC. It translates to CASSFGLAGHNEQFF.

In its sample, this clonotype is medium-sized (0.01 to 0.1%). The chain recombines TRBV4-3 with TRBJ2-2, with D uncertain. Germline V gene lookup returns CDR1 LGHNA and CDR2 YSLEER. CDR3 size: 15 residues. Trimming stripped 0 bases from V and 0 bases from J, with 5 bases between. CDR3 residues: CASSQEGANTGELFF. DNA of the CDR3: TGCGCCAGCAGCCAAGAGGGCGCGAACACCGGGGAGCTGTTTTTT.

The rearrangement links TRBV6-2 or TRBV6-3 to TRBJ2-5; unclear D gene. This CDR3 has 13 amino acids. The V gene's germline CDR1 is MNHEY and CDR2 SVGEGT. V gave up 6 bases and J gave up 4 bases, with 12 bases separating them. The CDR3 coding sequence is TGTGCCAGCAGCTCGATAGTCAGAGAGACCCAGTACTTC. Its translation: CASSSIVRETQYF.

This clonotype occurred many times. The chain links TRBV20-1 to TRBJ2-7; 10 nucleotides align to TRBD2. With 4 bases clipped from V and 6 bases from J, the junction kept 9 bases outside the gene matches. Germline V gives CDR1 DFQATT, CDR2 SNEGSKA (reference sequence). CDR3 size: 14 residues. CDR3 sequence reads: CSATNLAGGPEQYV. In DNA, the CDR3 is TGCAGTGCTACTAACTTAGCGGGAGGTCCCGAGCAGTACGTC.

The table lists this clonotype with many counts. The chain has TRBV14 and TRBJ2-2; D unresolved. Trimming removed 1 base at V and 4 bases at J, with 7 bases between. The CDR3 spans 14 residues. CDR1 SGHDN and CDR2 FVKESK come from the germline V gene. CDR3 amino acids: CASSQVLSTGELFF. Written as DNA, the CDR3 is TGTGCCAGCAGCCAAGTCCTGTCCACCGGGGAGCTGTTTTTT.

This clonotype was recorded many times. This chain links TRBV20-1 with TRBJ1-1, with D possibly matching TRBD1 (5 bases). CDR3 length equals 14 residues. Germline V gives CDR1 DFQATT, CDR2 SNEGSKA (reference sequence). V lost 2 bases and J lost 6, with 16 bases in between. CDR3 sequence (DNA): TGCAGTGCTAGATACAAGGGACGGGGGGCTGAAGCTTTCTTT. Amino acids: CSARYKGRGAEAFF.

V and J are TRBV25-1 and TRBJ1-2; 7 bases map to TRBD1. Germline assignment: CDR1 MGHDK and CDR2 SYGVNS. With 9 bases clipped from V and 4 bases from J, the junction kept 5 bases outside the gene matches. CDR3 length equals 12 residues. CDR3 residues: CASRDSSYGYTF. CDR3 nucleotide sequence: TGTGCCAGTAGGGACAGCTCCTATGGCTACACCTTC.

The table lists this clonotype with many counts. The V gene is TRBV5-1, the J gene TRBJ2-1, with D perhaps TRBD1 (5 bases). Germline assignment: CDR1 SGHRS and CDR2 YFSETQ. Trimming shortened V by 3 bases and J by 9 bases, and 19 bases separated the two germline ends. The length of the CDR3 is 15 residues. The CDR3 sequence is CASSSIPRDRGEQFF. In DNA form, the CDR3 reads TGCGCCAGCAGCTCCATCCCCCGAGATAGGGGTGAGCAGTTCTTC.

V usage is TRBV6-6 and J usage is TRBJ1-1; D gene unclear. This CDR3 comprises 12 residues. Looked up from germline, CDR1 is MNHNY and CDR2 is SVGAGI (reference sequence). V lost 5 bases and J 6 bases, leaving 10 bases between the germline ends. The CDR3 sequence is CASSILGPEAFF. CDR3 bases: TGTGCCAGCAGTATTCTAGGCCCTGAAGCTTTCTTT.

In this sample, this clonotype turned up once. The chain has TRBV5-1 and TRBJ1-2, with D possibly matching TRBD1 (5 bases). The V end lost 4 bases, the J end lost 3 bases, and 16 bases lay between the germline ends. The germline V gene has CDR1 SGHRS and CDR2 YFSETQ. This CDR3 comprises 15 residues. The chain's CDR3 is CASSAQTAGDYGYTF. CDR3 nucleotides: TGCGCCAGCAGCGCGCAGACAGCCGGGGACTATGGCTACACCTTC. The full variable domain, with the rest looked up from reference TRBV5-1 and TRBJ1-2, is KAGVTQTPRYLIKTRGQQVTLSCSPISGHRSVSWYQQTPGQGLQFLFEYFSETQRNKGNFPGRFSGRQFSNSRSEMNVSTLELGDSALYLCASSAQTAGDYGYTFGSGTRLTVV.

This clonotype has a count of ten or more. The chain combines TRBV3-1 with TRBJ2-1, with a possible D match to TRBD1 (5 bases). Germline CDR1 reads LGHDT; CDR2 reads YNNKEL (reference sequence). The V end lost 1 base, the J end lost 4 bases, and 8 bases lay between the germline ends. The CDR3 is 14 residues long. CDR3 in amino acids: CASSQGRAYNEQFF. In DNA, the CDR3 is TGTGCCAGCAGCCAAGGCAGGGCTTACAATGAGCAGTTCTTC.

The chain is built from TRBV5-8 and TRBJ2-7; D not certain. The CDR3 has 16 residues. The V gene lost 4 bases and the J gene lost 0 bases, with 17 bases spanning the gap. The germline V gene encodes CDR1 SGHTS and CDR2 YDEGEE. The CDR3 reads CASSVGFSPGSYEQYF. As DNA, the CDR3 is TGTGCCAGCAGCGTGGGTTTTAGCCCTGGCTCCTACGAGCAGTACTTC.

This clonotype was found many times. As DNA, the CDR3 is TGTGCCAGCAGTTTCACCCGGGACAGGGGGCTTGGGCCCCAGCATTTT. Protein: CASSFTRDRGLGPQHF. This chain connects TRBV6-2 or TRBV6-3 to TRBJ1-5; 12 bases align to TRBD1. Germline CDR1 and CDR2: MNHEY and SVGEGT. V lost 4 bases to trimming and J lost 9 bases; unmatched junction nucleotides: 10. The CDR3 consists of 16 residues.

By frequency in the sample, this clonotype is medium-sized (0.01 to 0.1%). The chain recombines TRBV7-9 with TRBJ1-4; perhaps TRBD1 as D (5 bases). This CDR3 is built from 15 residues. V was clipped by 1 base and J by 4 bases, with 10 bases between them. In germline, CDR1 is SEHNR, CDR2 FQNEAQ (reference sequence). Here the CDR3 reads CASSLDRGVNEKLFF. The CDR3 region has the DNA TGTGCCAGCAGCTTAGATCGGGGGGTTAATGAAAAACTGTTTTTT.

This clonotype was counted ten times or more. V is TRBV7-8 and J is TRBJ2-5; D possibly matches TRBD1 or TRBD2 (5 bases each). The V end was cut by 1 base, the J end by 7 bases, with 34 bases between. CDR3 size: 21 residues. The germline V gene has CDR1 SGHVS and CDR2 FQNEAQ. The CDR3 loop is CASSLDALILGDQQSFRTQYF. The CDR3 coding sequence is TGTGCCAGCAGCTTAGACGCTTTGATTCTCGGGGACCAACAGAGCTTTCGGACCCAGTACTTC.

This clonotype has at least ten counts. The J gene is TRBJ2-1, the V gene TRBV24-1; no reliable D call. This CDR3 region has 12 residues. V lost 3 bases and J lost 6, with 5 bases in between. CDR1 and CDR2 from the germline V gene are KGHDR and SFDVKD. The CDR3: CATSDASNEQFF. CDR3 coding DNA: TGTGCCACCAGTGATGCGTCCAATGAGCAGTTCTTC.

This clonotype was seen many times. The chain links TRBV5-6 to TRBJ2-1; TRBD2 matches at 7 bases. Trimming removed 5 bases from V and 10 bases from J; junction bases left unmatched: 18. From germline, CDR1 is SGHDT and CDR2 YYEEEE. This CDR3 spans 16 amino acids. CDR3 bases: TGTGCCAGCAGGATGTCCTGGACTAGTATGGTGTTCGAGCAGTTCTTC. It specifies CASRMSWTSMVFEQFF.

The CDR3 coding sequence is TGTGCCAGCAGTGACAGATCCAGGGGAAGGCAGCCCCAGCATTTT. It specifies CASSDRSRGRQPQHF. V gene TRBV6-4 combines with J gene TRBJ1-5, with D possibly TRBD1 on 6 matching bases. The germline V gene has CDR1 MRHNA and CDR2 SNTAGT. The ends were cut back, 2 bases at V and 7 bases at J, with 15 bases in the middle. The CDR3 totals 15 residues.

This clonotype has at least ten counts. The chain uses TRBV29-1 and TRBJ2-1; no definite D call. There are 13 residues in the CDR3. CDR1 and CDR2 (germline): SQVTM, ANQGSEA. V shed 3 bases and J shed 6 bases, with 12 bases lying between them. The CDR3 nucleotides are TGCAGCGTTGACACCTTGACCACCAATGAGCAGTTCTTC. This gives the protein CSVDTLTTNEQFF.

This clonotype was counted ten times or more. The gene calls are TRBV6-5 and TRBJ1-6, with D unresolved. V lost 7 bases, J lost 7 bases, and 17 bases lay in between. Germline CDR1 reads MNHEY; CDR2 reads SVGAGI. The CDR3 covers 15 residues. The CDR3 loop reads CASNPAEGWNSPLHF. In DNA form, the CDR3 reads TGTGCCAGCAACCCAGCAGAGGGTTGGAATTCACCCCTCCACTTT.

This clonotype was seen at least ten times. This sequence joins TRBV20-1 and TRBJ2-1, with D maybe TRBD2 (6 bases). Trimming stripped 6 bases from V and 5 bases from J, with 20 bases between. CDR3 length: 15 residues. CDR1 and CDR2 from the germline V gene are DFQATT and SNEGSKA (reference sequence). The CDR3 is CSAEGPGVPDNEQFF. CDR3 bases: TGCAGTGCAGAGGGCCCGGGGGTCCCGGACAATGAGCAGTTCTTC.

This clonotype ranks as medium-sized. Written as DNA, the CDR3 is TGCGCCAGCAGCTTGGCGGGTTCAGGTGAAGCTTTCTTT. It codes for CASSLAGSGEAFF. V usage is TRBV5-1 and J usage is TRBJ1-1; no definite D call. The germline V gene has CDR1 SGHRS and CDR2 YFSETQ. The V end lost 0 bases, the J end lost 7 bases, and 10 bases lay between the germline ends. The CDR3 consists of 13 residues.

This clonotype has at least ten counts. This chain links TRBV28 with TRBJ2-1; unclear D gene. Germline-derived CDR1 and CDR2 are MDHEN and SYDVKM. V lost 4 bases, J lost 3 bases, and 16 bases lay in between. The CDR3 contains 16 residues. CDR3 protein: CASSSKPVGNYNEQFF. The DNA for the CDR3 is TGTGCCAGCAGTTCAAAACCGGTCGGAAACTACAATGAGCAGTTCTTC.

The sample holds many counts of this clonotype. This chain joins TRBV20-1 and TRBJ2-3; D unclear. There are 15 residues in the CDR3. Germline CDR1 and CDR2: DFQATT and SNEGSKA (reference sequence). The V and J ends lost 3 bases and 6 bases respectively, with 19 bases between them. As DNA, the CDR3 is TGCAGTGCTAGGGCCAGCTCTCTTCTTTCGGATACGCAGTATTTT. This translates into CSARASSLLSDTQYF.